This T cell receptor beta chain was sequenced in a study of blood T cell repertoires in COVID-19. Study overall: Specimens from acute and convalescent COVID-19 originated in the United States, Italy and Spain.

Per the original data handling: Amplification of reference gene primers provided the estimated nucleated cell counts. Sequencing was performed with immunoSEQ multiplex PCR; in TCRdb, only in-frame clones are kept and a portion is missing. Clonal size and the V and J genes are those of that table, whereas D and trimming came from the DNA. The top ten clones hold approximately 15% of a sample with approximately 100,000 clones, over 80% of them seen once. Trimming took 7 bases from V and 0 from J; bases not matched to a gene: 5. The CDR3 sequence is 15 residues long. Germline CDR1 and CDR2: SGHRS and YFSETQ.

This receptor was identified in a man over 45 with acute or convalescent COVID-19. The specimen was peripheral blood. The J gene is TRBJ2-2, the V gene TRBV5-1; the match to TRBD2 covers 8 bases. The CDR3 DNA follows: TGCGCCAGCTTTAGCGGGACTCCGAACACCGGGGAGCTGTTTTTT. Its translation is CASFSGTPNTGELFF.